Listed below are T cell receptor beta chains from one sample, sequenced in a study of CD8+CD57+ T cells in acquired aplastic anemia. TCRdb ran MiXCR on the reads and lists one entry per CDR3 protein. Here the sample spans around 430,000 distinct CDR3 sequences, over 25% being singletons. Specimen: sorted CD4+, CD8+, or CD8+CD57+ T cells (not recorded which) from PBMCs. The receptor set was obtained from a human donor with aplastic anemia. Both conserved end residues are part of each CDR3.

j_call: TRBJ2-1; v_call: TRBV11-2; cdr3_length: 15; cdr3_aa: CASSLEAGGYNEQFF
j_call: TRBJ1-2; v_call: TRBV7-2; cdr3_length: 13; cdr3_aa: CASGPPSNYGYTF
j_call: TRBJ2-5; v_call: TRBV19; cdr3_length: 15; cdr3_aa: CASSPRRTAQETQYF
j_call: TRBJ1-2; v_call: TRBV5-1; cdr3_length: 13; cdr3_aa: CASSLASEYGYTF
j_call: TRBJ2-1; v_call: TRBV5-6; cdr3_length: 17; cdr3_aa: CASSLGGVLSSYNEQFF
j_call: TRBJ1-1; v_call: TRBV12-3/TRBV12-4; cdr3_length: 13; cdr3_aa: CANSSPNTTEAFF
j_call: TRBJ2-7; v_call: TRBV4-1; cdr3_length: 15; cdr3_aa: CASSPVRDRAYEQYF
j_call: TRBJ1-6; v_call: TRBV7-9; cdr3_length: 15; cdr3_aa: CASSLVKGFNSPLHF
j_call: TRBJ2-7; v_call: TRBV20-1; cdr3_length: 14; cdr3_aa: CSASQSGRYYEQYF
j_call: TRBJ1-6; v_call: TRBV15; cdr3_length: 15; cdr3_aa: CATSRAGQLNSPLHF
j_call: TRBJ2-5; v_call: TRBV12-3/TRBV12-4; cdr3_length: 12; cdr3_aa: CASSFPGETQYF
j_call: TRBJ2-1; v_call: TRBV25-1; cdr3_length: 16; cdr3_aa: CDSSLTGLAENYEQFF
j_call: TRBJ1-1; v_call: TRBV7-9; cdr3_length: 13; cdr3_aa: CASRTEHSTEAFF
j_call: TRBJ2-1; v_call: TRBV7-3; cdr3_length: 13; cdr3_aa: CASSQGWRDEQFF
j_call: TRBJ2-7; v_call: TRBV2; cdr3_length: 13; cdr3_aa: CATSDRASYEQYF
j_call: TRBJ1-2; v_call: TRBV9; cdr3_length: 12; cdr3_aa: CASSDPRDGYTF
j_call: TRBJ2-3; v_call: TRBV20-1; cdr3_length: 14; cdr3_aa: CSASDSGSTDTQYF
j_call: TRBJ2-3; v_call: TRBV20-1; cdr3_length: 13; cdr3_aa: CSASRFSTDTQYF
j_call: TRBJ2-7; v_call: TRBV7-2; cdr3_length: 15; cdr3_aa: CASSLRDRGPYEQYF
j_call: TRBJ1-1; v_call: TRBV20-1; cdr3_length: 14; cdr3_aa: CSARVALVDTEAFF
j_call: TRBJ2-3; v_call: TRBV7-2; cdr3_length: 12; cdr3_aa: CASSLASATQYF
j_call: TRBJ2-1; v_call: TRBV7-2; cdr3_length: 18; cdr3_aa: CASSFGLAGTRTYNEQFF
j_call: TRBJ1-2; v_call: TRBV29-1; cdr3_length: 12; cdr3_aa: CSLDRGKSGYTF
j_call: TRBJ1-4; v_call: TRBV29-1; cdr3_length: 15; cdr3_aa: CSVGGTEGTNEKLFF
j_call: TRBJ2-3; v_call: TRBV20-1; cdr3_length: 14; cdr3_aa: CSALQGGGTDTQYF
j_call: TRBJ1-2; v_call: TRBV2; cdr3_length: 15; cdr3_aa: CASSEAGQGAGGYTF
j_call: TRBJ2-3; v_call: TRBV7-2; cdr3_length: 13; cdr3_aa: CASSLPGTDTQYF
j_call: TRBJ2-3; v_call: TRBV25-1; cdr3_length: 13; cdr3_aa: CASSEFGADTQYF
j_call: TRBJ2-3; v_call: TRBV2; cdr3_length: 16; cdr3_aa: CASSERAGGGTDTQYF
j_call: TRBJ1-6; v_call: TRBV6-5; cdr3_length: 14; cdr3_aa: CASSYSGPFSPLHF
j_call: TRBJ2-5; v_call: TRBV15; cdr3_length: 17; cdr3_aa: CATSRGIGQGGMETQYF
j_call: TRBJ1-2; v_call: TRBV13; cdr3_length: 14; cdr3_aa: CASSTGQRTYGYTF
j_call: TRBJ2-7; v_call: TRBV11-2; cdr3_length: 16; cdr3_aa: CAWRQGGRGQTYEQYF
j_call: TRBJ2-1; v_call: TRBV7-7; cdr3_length: 14; cdr3_aa: CASSLRTGSAEQFF
j_call: TRBJ1-1; v_call: TRBV15; cdr3_length: 15; cdr3_aa: CATSSGGGIEVEAFF
j_call: TRBJ2-7; v_call: TRBV7-2; cdr3_length: 15; cdr3_aa: CASSLANSYNYEQYF
j_call: TRBJ2-5; v_call: TRBV5-6; cdr3_length: 13; cdr3_aa: CASSPVSGETQYF
j_call: TRBJ2-2; v_call: TRBV20-1; cdr3_length: 17; cdr3_aa: CSARVPAGSFHTGELFF
j_call: TRBJ1-5; v_call: TRBV15; cdr3_length: 17; cdr3_aa: CATSPMGQHYSNQPQHF
j_call: TRBJ2-2; v_call: TRBV13; cdr3_length: 15; cdr3_aa: CASSLGSQRPGELFF
j_call: TRBJ2-7; v_call: TRBV20-1; cdr3_length: 14; cdr3_aa: CSARVYRPQGEQYF